Here is one T cell receptor beta chain with its context. Libraries were prepared by immunoSEQ multiplex PCR; TCRdb keeps only in-frame clonotypes and omits some of them. The repertoire holds about 230,000 clones, with around 84% as singletons. CDR3 length: 13 residues. The V segment lost 5 bases and the J segment 8 bases; nucleotides outside the gene matches: 3. This specimen comes from a study of blood T cell repertoires in COVID-19. As for the study in general: Acute-phase and convalescent COVID-19 samples originated in the United States, Italy and Spain. PBMCs, B-cell-depleted T cells, or T cells provided the cDNA or gDNA that made up the material.

This sequence originates from a man aged 50-59 years with COVID-19, enrolled during active disease. The sample comprised peripheral blood. The chain links TRBV12-3 or TRBV12-4 to TRBJ1-4, with 9 bases identical to TRBD1. CDR3 DNA sequence: TGTGCCAGCAGTCGGACAGGGGAGGAAAAACTGTTTTTT. As protein: CASSRTGEEKLFF.